These 29 T cell receptor beta chains were sequenced from one sample in a study of shared clonotypes between healthy human individuals. The protocol was immunoSEQ multiplex PCR, while the TCRdb copy is restricted to in-frame clones and leaves out a portion. The table records about 2.5 million clones, less than 95% of them present only once. The sample comprised naive CD4+ T cells from PBMCs. Subset here: CD45RA+ positively selected. Receptor source: a man aged 18 to 30 in good health. Some clones in this sample may be carry-over from other donors' samples.

The chain uses TRBV28 and TRBJ2-7; possible D gene TRBD1, 6 bases. This CDR3 region has 15 residues. CDR1 and CDR2 (germline): MDHEN, SYDVKM. Trimming stripped 2 bases from V and 0 bases from J, with 11 bases between. Written as DNA, the CDR3 is TGTGCCAGCAGTTTAATCCAGGGGAGCTCCTACGAGCAGTACTTC. Translated, it gives CASSLIQGSSYEQYF. The full variable domain, rest sourced from reference TRBV28 and TRBJ2-7, is DVKVTQSSRYLVKRTGEKVFLECVQDMDHENMFWYRQDPGLGLRLIYFSYDVKMKEKGDIPEGYSVSREKKERFSLILESASTNQTSMYLCASSLIQGSSYEQYFGPGTRLTVT.

A single count supports this clone. The V and J genes are TRBV18 and TRBJ1-1; 7 positions match TRBD1. The V gene's germline CDR1 is KGHSH and CDR2 LQKENI. This CDR3 is built from 16 residues. V was pared by 1 base and J by 4 bases, with 9 bases of the junction left unmatched. CDR3 sequence: CASSPLNEGAGTEAFF. For the CDR3, the DNA is TGTGCCAGCTCACCACTAAATGAGGGGGCCGGCACTGAAGCTTTCTTT. Full variable domain (outside the CDR3, taken from reference TRBV18 and TRBJ1-1): NAGVMQNPRHLVRRRGQEARLRCSPMKGHSHVYWYRQLPEEGLKFMVYLQKENIIDESGMPKERFSAEFPKEGPSILRIQQVVRGDSAAYFCASSPLNEGAGTEAFFGQGTRLTVV.

The rearrangement links TRBV28 to TRBJ2-1, with 7 positions matching TRBD2. From germline, CDR1 is MDHEN and CDR2 SYDVKM. V dropped 5 bases and J dropped 8; count of bases not matched to a gene: 12. The CDR3 has 15 residues. The CDR3 DNA follows: TGTGCCAGCAGTATAAGCGGGACTACTGGCGATGAGCAGTTCTTC. It specifies CASSISGTTGDEQFF.

V is TRBV30 and J is TRBJ1-2; D unresolved. The CDR3 loop spans 12 amino acids. The germline gives CDR1 GTSNPN, CDR2 SVGIG (reference sequence). Trimming took off 5 bases at V and 6 bases at J, with 13 bases between the two ends. CDR3 coding DNA: TGTGCCTGGGGACCCTATGCCGATGGCTACACCTTC. This gives the protein CAWGPYADGYTF.

The chain joins TRBV5-1 to TRBJ2-4, with D possibly matching TRBD1 (5 bases). CDR1 is SGHRS, CDR2 YFSETQ, per germline. With 3 bases removed from V and 4 bases from J, the gap between germline ends came to 8 bases. The CDR3 is 13 residues long. The CDR3 region has the DNA TGCGCCAGCAGCTCAGGGCTAAAAAACATTCAGTACTTC. This translates into CASSSGLKNIQYF.

The rearrangement joins TRBV28 to TRBJ2-1, with D hard to call. The ends were cut back, 6 bases at V and 4 bases at J, with 7 bases in the middle. The CDR3 covers 12 residues. Germline V CDR1 and CDR2: MDHEN, SYDVKM. In nucleotides, the CDR3 is TGTGCCAGCAGCCGCCCATACAATGAGCAGTTCTTC. It encodes CASSRPYNEQFF.

This clone was detected once. The rearrangement joins TRBV5-4 to TRBJ2-7; TRBD2 matches 15 bases. This CDR3 comprises 19 residues. V was clipped by 5 bases and J by 6 bases; unmatched bases: 18. Germline assignment: CDR1 SGHNT and CDR2 YYREEE (reference sequence). CDR3 DNA: TGTGCCAGCAGTTCTCCGGGACTAGCGGGAGGTTCTCCCCCCTTCGAGCAGTACTTC. Translation: CASSSPGLAGGSPPFEQYF. The full variable domain, its missing parts supplied by reference TRBV5-4 and TRBJ2-7, is ETGVTQSPTHLIKTRGQQVTLRCSSQSGHNTVSWYQQALGQGPQFIFQYYREEENGRGNFPPRFSGLQFPNYSSELNVNALELDDSALYLCASSSPGLAGGSPPFEQYFGPGTRLTVT.

V gene TRBV27 combines with J gene TRBJ2-7; D may correspond to TRBD1 or TRBD2 (5 bases each). The CDR3 has 14 residues. V lost 6 bases and J lost 5, with 17 bases in between. The V gene's germline CDR1 is MNHEY and CDR2 SMNVEV (reference sequence). CDR3 sequence reads: CASRLKAGSDEQYF. The DNA of the CDR3 is TGTGCCAGCAGACTAAAGGCAGGGAGCGACGAGCAGTACTTC.

The chain employs TRBV30 and TRBJ2-1, with 12 bases fitting TRBD2. The germline V gene encodes CDR1 GTSNPN and CDR2 SVGIG (reference sequence). This CDR3 region has 15 residues. The V gene end was trimmed by 4 bases and the J gene end by 3 bases; junction bases not matched to a gene: 4. CDR3 nucleotide sequence: TGTGCCTGGACCCGACTAGCGGGAGACTACAATGAGCAGTTCTTC. This sequence encodes CAWTRLAGDYNEQFF.

V and J are TRBV5-1 and TRBJ2-2; 9 nucleotides agree with TRBD1. Germline assignment: CDR1 SGHRS and CDR2 YFSETQ. V was pared by 0 bases and J by 5 bases, with 2 bases of the junction left unmatched. The CDR3 is 15 residues long. CDR3 sequence: CASSLGDRATGELFF. CDR3 nucleotides: TGCGCCAGCAGCTTGGGGGACAGGGCAACCGGGGAGCTGTTTTTT. The full variable domain, in which reference TRBV5-1 and TRBJ2-2 provide the parts outside the CDR3, is KAGVTQTPRYLIKTRGQQVTLSCSPISGHRSVSWYQQTPGQGLQFLFEYFSETQRNKGNFPGRFSGRQFSNSRSEMNVSTLELGDSALYLCASSLGDRATGELFFGEGSRLTVL.

The chain carries TRBV7-2 and TRBJ1-2; 8 bases agree with TRBD1. The germline gives CDR1 SGHTA, CDR2 FQGNSA. The CDR3 is 14 residues long. With V trimmed by 5 bases and J by 8 bases, 10 bases remained unmatched. Here the CDR3 reads CASSLGQVNGGYTF. The CDR3 coding sequence is TGTGCCAGCAGCCTGGGACAGGTGAATGGGGGCTACACCTTC. Full variable domain (rest looked up from reference TRBV7-2 and TRBJ1-2): GAGVSQSPSNKVTEKGKDVELRCDPISGHTALYWYRQSLGQGLEFLIYFQGNSAPDKSGLPSDRFSAERTGGSVSTLTIQRTQQEDSAVYLCASSLGQVNGGYTFGSGTRLTVV.

The chain is built from TRBV6-1 and TRBJ1-2; a possible D gene is TRBD1 (5 bases). From germline, CDR1 is MNHNS and CDR2 SASEGT. The CDR3 contains 15 residues. The V end lost 4 bases, the J end lost 4 bases, and 16 bases lay between the germline ends. Here the CDR3 reads CASSAPDTHRYGYTF. Here the CDR3 DNA reads TGTGCCAGCAGTGCCCCGGACACTCATCGCTATGGCTACACCTTC.

The chain recombines TRBV27 with TRBJ2-7, with D maybe TRBD1 (6 bases). Per germline, CDR1 MNHEY and CDR2 SMNVEV (reference sequence). V was cut by 6 bases and J by 0 bases, with 15 bases left in between. The CDR3 is 15 residues long. CDR3 residues: CASSPVQGYSYEQYF. DNA for the CDR3: TGTGCCAGCAGCCCAGTACAGGGTTACTCCTACGAGCAGTACTTC.

This chain links TRBV30 with TRBJ2-5; 12 bases line up with TRBD2. V was pared by 3 bases and J by 0 bases, with 5 bases of the junction left unmatched. The CDR3 totals 16 residues. Germline CDR1 reads GTSNPN; CDR2 reads SVGIG (reference sequence). The chain's CDR3 is CAWSPGLAGNQETQYF. The CDR3 bases are TGTGCCTGGAGCCCCGGACTAGCGGGAAACCAAGAGACCCAGTACTTC.

The chain couples TRBV7-2 to TRBJ1-2, with D uncertain. Per the germline V gene, CDR1 is SGHTA and CDR2 is FQGNSA. Trimming removed 0 bases from V and 4 bases from J, with 18 bases in between. The CDR3 is made up of 17 amino acids. The CDR3 spells CASSLAGGPTTLYGYTF. The CDR3 DNA follows: TGTGCCAGCAGCTTAGCCGGCGGCCCAACCACCCTCTATGGCTACACCTTC.

Here the CDR3 DNA reads TGTGCCAGCAAACGGACAGTTACCTCCTACGAGCAGTACTTC. This translates into CASKRTVTSYEQYF. The rearrangement joins TRBV6-5 to TRBJ2-7; D may be TRBD1 (6 bases). The germline V and J ends were trimmed by 7 bases and 0 bases, with 13 bases remaining between them. The CDR3 is made up of 14 amino acids. From germline, CDR1 is MNHEY and CDR2 SVGAGI.

This rearrangement joins TRBV10-3 to TRBJ1-4, with 8 nucleotides matching TRBD1. With 2 bases clipped from V and 7 bases from J, the junction kept 6 bases outside the gene matches. CDR1 ENHRY and CDR2 SYGVKD come from the germline V gene. The CDR3 is 15 amino acids. This chain's CDR3 is CAISEQGQEGEKLFF. CDR3 DNA: TGTGCCATCAGTGAGCAGGGACAGGAGGGTGAAAAACTGTTTTTT.

On this clone itself: The identical CDR3 is also encoded by other nucleotide sequences in the sample. The V and J genes are TRBV5-1 and TRBJ2-7; 10 nucleotides line up with TRBD1. The CDR3 is 14 amino acids. The V gene end was trimmed by 4 bases and the J gene end by 2 bases; junction bases not matched to a gene: 3. From germline, CDR1 is SGHRS and CDR2 YFSETQ. CDR3 nucleotide sequence: TGCGCCAGCAGCCCTGGACAGGGGGCCTACGAGCAGTACTTC. This gives the protein CASSPGQGAYEQYF.

The chain uses TRBV15 and TRBJ2-7, with D unclear. CDR1 is LNHNV, CDR2 YYDKDF, per germline (reference sequence). The CDR3 totals 16 residues. The V and J ends lost 1 base and 2 bases respectively, with 15 bases between them. CDR3 coding DNA: TGTGCCACCAGCAGAGCTCCCTTCTTGGCAGCCTACGAGCAGTACTTC. It codes for CATSRAPFLAAYEQYF.

The sample holds one count of this clone. The chain uses TRBV19 and TRBJ1-4; D might be TRBD1 (6 bases). V was trimmed by 7 bases and J by 3 bases, leaving 15 bases between them. This CDR3 region has 15 residues. From germline, CDR1 is LNHDA and CDR2 SQIVND (reference sequence). CDR3 sequence: CASMSGGIPNEKLFF. For the CDR3, the DNA is TGTGCCAGTATGTCTGGGGGCATACCTAATGAAAAACTGTTTTTT.

The chain recombines TRBV6-5 with TRBJ1-4; possibly TRBD1 for D (6 bases). The CDR3 has 14 amino acids. With 6 bases removed from V and 8 bases from J, the gap between germline ends came to 16 bases. Germline CDR1 reads MNHEY; CDR2 reads SVGAGI. The CDR3 here is CASSAGAGKEKLFF. The CDR3 DNA reads TGTGCCAGCAGCGCAGGGGCAGGGAAGGAAAAACTGTTTTTT.

This clone has a handful of counts. Here the CDR3 DNA reads TGTGCCATCTCTAACCGGGGCACTGAAGCTTTCTTT. Amino acid sequence: CAISNRGTEAFF. The chain uses TRBV19 and TRBJ1-1; D ambiguous. This CDR3 contains 12 residues. The V end was cut by 10 bases, the J end by 4 bases, with 13 bases between. Germline V CDR1 and CDR2: LNHDA, SQIVND (reference sequence).

V usage is TRBV5-5 and J usage is TRBJ2-7, with unresolved D. Trimming took 0 bases from V and 2 from J, leaving 9 bases between them. From germline, CDR1 is SGHKS and CDR2 YYEKEE (reference sequence). The CDR3 totals 14 residues. The CDR3 sequence is CASSLVAETYEQYF. The DNA for the CDR3 is TGTGCCAGCAGCTTGGTGGCAGAAACCTACGAGCAGTACTTC.

J is TRBJ2-7 and V is TRBV28, with a weak D call TRBD1 (6 bases). V lost 1 base and J 5 bases, leaving 27 bases between the germline ends. The CDR3 contains 19 residues. Germline-derived CDR1 and CDR2 are MDHEN and SYDVKM. The CDR3 DNA is TGTGCCAGCAGTTTATACGGCACTAGATTGGACTTCAAGGGGGACGAGCAGTACTTC. It yields the protein CASSLYGTRLDFKGDEQYF. Together with reference TRBV28 and TRBJ2-7, the CDR3 gives the full variable domain: DVKVTQSSRYLVKRTGEKVFLECVQDMDHENMFWYRQDPGLGLRLIYFSYDVKMKEKGDIPEGYSVSREKKERFSLILESASTNQTSMYLCASSLYGTRLDFKGDEQYFGPGTRLTVT.

The chain recombines TRBV6-1 with TRBJ1-1, with D unresolved. In germline, CDR1 is MNHNS, CDR2 SASEGT. V lost 1 base to trimming and J lost 1 base, with 16 bases between them. The CDR3 has 17 amino acids. As DNA, the CDR3 is TGTGCCAGCAGTGAAGTAGAACTGACACTAGCGAACACTGAAGCTTTCTTT. Protein product: CASSEVELTLANTEAFF.

In this sample, this clone turned up once. This chain links TRBV28 with TRBJ1-2, with TRBD1 matching over 7 bases. Germline-derived CDR1 and CDR2 are MDHEN and SYDVKM. The CDR3 has 15 amino acids. With 5 bases clipped from V and 4 bases from J, the junction kept 10 bases outside the gene matches. The CDR3 region has the DNA TGTGCCAGCAGTAGTAGAGGGGGCATCGGCTATGGCTACACCTTC. Its protein is CASSSRGGIGYGYTF.

This CDR3 is CSVLAGTGGAGGYTF. The DNA of the CDR3 is TGCAGCGTGCTTGCCGGGACAGGGGGCGCCGGTGGCTACACCTTC. V gene TRBV29-1 combines with J gene TRBJ1-2; TRBD1 aligns across 12 bases. V lost 6 bases to trimming and J lost 7 bases; unmatched junction nucleotides: 12. The CDR3 loop spans 15 amino acids. In germline, CDR1 is SQVTM, CDR2 ANQGSEA.

This clone was observed a handful of times. J is TRBJ1-1 and V is TRBV20-1; D gene uncertain. The V and J ends lost 3 bases and 11 bases respectively, with 4 bases between them. In germline, CDR1 is DFQATT, CDR2 SNEGSKA (reference sequence). CDR3 size: 8 residues. The CDR3 DNA reads TGCAGTGCTAGTCCGGCTTTCTTT. This codes for CSASPAFF.

The chain couples TRBV18 to TRBJ2-1; D perhaps matches TRBD2 (6 bases). CDR3 length: 15 amino acids. V gave up 3 bases and J gave up 2 bases, with 11 bases separating them. The germline V gene has CDR1 KGHSH and CDR2 LQKENI. Here the CDR3 reads CASSPLGLPYNEQFF. The DNA for the CDR3 is TGTGCCAGCTCACCCCTGGGACTTCCCTACAATGAGCAGTTCTTC.